These 9 T cell receptor beta chains share one sample of origin, sequenced in a study of blood T cell repertoires in COVID-19. Only in-frame clones appear in the TCRdb table, and some are missing; sequencing was by immunoSEQ multiplex PCR. This sample has about 160,000 clones, with approximately 81% found just once. The sequenced sample consisted of PBMCs or T cells enriched from blood (not recorded which). These receptors came from a woman aged 45-65 years who had recovered from COVID-19.

The rearrangement joins TRBV25-1 to TRBJ1-4, with TRBD1 identical over 7 bases. The CDR3 is 16 residues long. V trimming: 6 bases; J trimming: 6 bases; junction bases outside the gene matches: 13. Germline CDR1 MGHDK, CDR2 SYGVNS. CDR3 loop: CASRQTGVGGHEKLFF. The CDR3 DNA reads TGTGCCAGCAGACAAACAGGGGTGGGAGGACATGAAAAACTGTTTTTT. Using reference TRBV25-1 and TRBJ1-4 for the parts outside the CDR3, the full variable domain is EADIYQTPRYLVIGTGKKITLECSQTMGHDKMYWYQQDPGMELHLIHYSYGVNSTEKGDLSSESTVSRIRTEHFPLTLESARPSHTSQYLCASRQTGVGGHEKLFFGSGTQLSVL.

V and J are TRBV2 and TRBJ2-1, with D hard to call. The CDR3 spans 9 residues. The germline gives CDR1 SNHLY, CDR2 FYNNEI. V lost 4 bases, J lost 13 bases, and 5 bases lay in between. CDR3 sequence: CASSAQQFF. As DNA, the CDR3 is TGTGCCAGCAGTGCCCAACAGTTCTTC.

The rearrangement uses TRBV6-2 or TRBV6-3 and TRBJ1-4, with D uncertain. Trimming removed 5 bases at V and 2 bases at J, with 12 bases between. The germline gives CDR1 MNHEY, CDR2 SVGEGT. The CDR3 is 15 amino acids. The DNA of the CDR3 is TGTGCCAGCAGTCTTCTCGGTATTACTAATGAAAAACTGTTTTTT. Its protein product is CASSLLGITNEKLFF.

The rearrangement uses TRBV27 and TRBJ2-5, with TRBD2 as a possible D gene (6 bases). Germline lookup yields CDR1 MNHEY and CDR2 SMNVEV (reference sequence). V lost 6 bases to trimming and J lost 5 bases, with 16 bases between them. The CDR3 covers 14 residues. The DNA for the CDR3 is TGTGCCAGCAGCCCCTGGGGGGTTGGGGAGACCCAGTACTTC. The encoded protein is CASSPWGVGETQYF.

The chain uses TRBV9 and TRBJ2-5, with 8 bases matching TRBD2. Germline values: CDR1 SGDLS, CDR2 YYNGEE. Trimming removed 2 bases from V and 0 bases from J; junction bases left unmatched: 9. The CDR3 is made up of 17 amino acids. CDR3 loop: CASSVLAGGLYQETQYF. CDR3 sequence (DNA): TGTGCCAGCAGCGTCCTAGCGGGTGGCCTGTACCAAGAGACCCAGTACTTC.

The V and J genes are TRBV27 and TRBJ2-5; D is unresolved. The CDR3 runs 13 residues. CDR1 MNHEY and CDR2 SMNVEV come from the germline V gene (reference sequence). V was pared by 4 bases and J by 5 bases, with 11 bases between. CDR3: CASSSSNRETQYF. For the CDR3, the DNA is TGTGCCAGCAGTTCCTCGAATCGGGAGACCCAGTACTTC.

V usage is TRBV10-3 and J usage is TRBJ2-3, with D possibly matching TRBD2 (6 bases). The CDR3 totals 13 residues. The germline gives CDR1 ENHRY, CDR2 SYGVKD. V gave up 7 bases and J gave up 2 bases, with 10 bases separating them. CDR3 nucleotide sequence: TGTGCCATCAATGGGGGGAACACAGATACGCAGTATTTT. Encoded protein: CAINGGNTDTQYF.

This chain joins TRBV4-3 and TRBJ1-4; weak D call: TRBD1 (5 bases). Germline V CDR1 and CDR2: LGHNA, YSLEER. This CDR3 has 17 amino acids. V lost 0 bases and J lost 8, with 19 bases in between. Here the CDR3 DNA reads TGCGCCAGCAGCCAAGACGGGGACGCGGGGATTTGGGAAAAACTGTTTTTT. Its translation is CASSQDGDAGIWEKLFF.

This clone showed up just once. The chain joins TRBV5-5 to TRBJ2-7; 8 positions agree with TRBD1. Germline values: CDR1 SGHKS, CDR2 YYEKEE (reference sequence). Trimming removed 5 bases from V and 2 bases from J; junction bases left unmatched: 9. The CDR3 is made up of 15 amino acids. In nucleotides, the CDR3 is TGTGCCAGCAGGCGGGACGGACAGGGCGCCTACGAGCAGTACTTC. Translating it yields CASRRDGQGAYEQYF.